Described below is a single TCR beta chain sequence and its context. The specificity of this receptor is unknown. Base quality data are lacking; no much larger clone is found one base away. Receptor amplification or capture employed the immunoSEQ multiplex PCR assay. Sourced from immuneACCESS, this table was stored by TCRdb with only in-frame sequences that have V and J called. A share of the clones is absent; for the studies checked, an unresolved V gene accounts for under half, and the remainder has no known explanation. In this sample the table shows fewer than 2,000 clones, 70% to 90% of which occur a single time. The ten largest clones take up about 10% of the sample. These data come from a study of tumor T cells in aggressive B-cell lymphoma (TCRdb year 2017). V drops 0 bases and J drops 0 bases, leaving 3 bases in between. Taken from the germline V gene, the CDR1 and CDR2 loops are SGDLS and YYNGEE. The CDR3 runs 14 residues from the cysteine to the phenylalanine. Kept here is only the CDR3 DNA, which spans 42 bases and is read in frame from base 1.

Material for sequencing was tumor tissue. This clonotype originated in an adult with diffuse large B cell lymphoma. The rearranged chain carries TRBV9 and TRBJ2-2; no D segment can be confidently identified. The CDR3: CASSVGANTGELFF. At the DNA level, the sequence is TGTGCCAGCAGCGTAGGAGCGAACACCGGGGAGCTGTTTTTT.